This record concerns one T cell receptor beta chain sequence. Its antigen is as yet unknown. With a J-beta primer mix and a sample-barcoded 5' primer, a second PCR ran about 7 to 12 cycles. TCRdb re-called the 5' RACE reads through MiXCR, storing one row per CDR3 protein. The table records about 720,000 distinct CDR3 sequences, over 20% of them present only once. The data derive from a study of blood T cells in healthy people across ages. Overall study findings and caveats: It was the long-lived donors that had more naive CD4+ cells and higher diversity than aged donors.

Germline V gene data show CDR1 as SGHKS and CDR2 as YYEKEE (reference sequence). V shed 2 bases and J shed 0 bases, with 15 bases lying between them. The CDR3 consists of 18 residues. Sequenced sample: blood. The rearrangement uses TRBV5-5 and TRBJ1-6; D is ambiguous. This clonotype originated in a man between 65 and 80 years old in good health. The CDR3 sequence is CASSFGPQLTSYNSPLHF. The CDR3 bases are TGTGCCAGCAGCTTTGGACCACAACTAACCTCCTATAATTCACCCCTCCACTTT.